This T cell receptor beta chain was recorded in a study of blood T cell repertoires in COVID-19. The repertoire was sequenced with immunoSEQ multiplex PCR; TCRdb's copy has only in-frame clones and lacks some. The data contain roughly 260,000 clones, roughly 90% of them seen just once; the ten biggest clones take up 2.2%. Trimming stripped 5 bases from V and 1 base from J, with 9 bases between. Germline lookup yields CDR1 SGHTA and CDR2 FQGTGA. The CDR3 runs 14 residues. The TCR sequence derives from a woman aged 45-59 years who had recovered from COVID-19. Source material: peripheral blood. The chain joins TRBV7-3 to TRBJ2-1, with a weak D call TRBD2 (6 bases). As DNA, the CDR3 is TGTGCCAGCAGCCCAGGGACTTCCTACAATGAGCAGTTCTTC. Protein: CASSPGTSYNEQFF. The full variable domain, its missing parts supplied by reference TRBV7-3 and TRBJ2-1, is GAGVSQTPSNKVTEKGKYVELRCDPISGHTALYWYRQSLGQGPEFLIYFQGTGAADDSGLPNDRFFAVRPEGSVSTLKIQRTERGDSAVYLCASSPGTSYNEQFFGPGTRLTVL.